The 9 T cell receptor beta chains presented below share a single source sample, sequenced in a study of PD-L1 blockade in urothelial cancer. Assay used: immunoSEQ multiplex PCR; TCRdb lists only in-frame clones, some missing. Altogether more than 90,000 clones are present, around 87% being singletons, with the ten largest covering about 2%. Stated time point: pretreatment peripheral blood. Sequenced here: PBMCs, sampled around atezolizumab (anti-PD-L1) treatment. These TCRs come from a man in his 60s with urothelial cancer.

V usage is TRBV5-1 and J usage is TRBJ2-3, with D perhaps TRBD2 (6 bases). The CDR3 has 19 amino acids. Per the germline V gene, CDR1 is SGHRS and CDR2 is YFSETQ. V lost 2 bases to trimming and J lost 1 base, with 23 bases between them. In nucleotides, the CDR3 is TGCGCCAGCAGCTTCGTCTCGGCCTTAGGGTGGGGGGGCACAGATACGCAGTATTTT. This gives the protein CASSFVSALGWGGTDTQYF.

The genes are TRBV7-2 and TRBJ1-5; TRBD1 agrees at 9 bases. CDR1 and CDR2 (germline): SGHTA, FQGNSA. This CDR3 has 15 amino acids. V lost 4 bases and J lost 4; bases outside the gene matches: 5. CDR3 sequence reads: CASSSPTGGNQPQHF. The CDR3 nucleotides are TGTGCCAGCAGCTCCCCGACAGGGGGGAATCAGCCCCAGCATTTT.

The count of this clone is one. The chain links TRBV27 to TRBJ2-1; 7 positions agree with TRBD2. The J segment lost 2 bases and the V segment lost 5 bases, leaving 9 bases of the junction unmatched. The CDR3 runs 16 residues. CDR1 and CDR2 from the germline V gene are MNHEY and SMNVEV (reference sequence). In DNA form, the CDR3 reads TGTGCCAGCAGTACCCTAGCGGAGGGGACCTACAATGAGCAGTTCTTC. It yields the protein CASSTLAEGTYNEQFF.

The V call is TRBV6-1, the J call TRBJ1-3; 8 bases match TRBD1. In germline, CDR1 is MNHNS, CDR2 SASEGT. The V segment lost 5 bases and the J segment 4 bases; nucleotides outside the gene matches: 7. This CDR3 contains 15 residues. The CDR3 sequence is CASSKPGGAGNTIYF. As DNA, the CDR3 is TGTGCCAGCAGTAAACCAGGGGGCGCGGGAAACACCATATATTTT.

Judged by abundance, this clone is medium-sized. J is TRBJ1-1 and V is TRBV28; 9 nucleotides agree with TRBD1. Germline CDR1 reads MDHEN; CDR2 reads SYDVKM. Trimming at V came to 5 bases and at J to 1 base, leaving 5 bases not matched to a gene. CDR3 length: 15 residues. The CDR3 DNA reads TGTGCCAGCAGTACGGGACAGGGCGAGAACACTGAAGCTTTCTTT. This gives the protein CASSTGQGENTEAFF.

CDR3 residues: CASSTTLDTQYF. DNA for the CDR3: TGTGCCAGTAGTACTACTCTAGATACGCAGTATTTT. V is TRBV19 and J is TRBJ2-3; D unclear. Trimming cost V 4 bases and J 5 bases, with 7 bases left between them. Germline V gene lookup returns CDR1 LNHDA and CDR2 SQIVND (reference sequence). The length of the CDR3 is 12 residues.

This rearrangement joins TRBV28 to TRBJ2-1, with 10 bases fitting TRBD1. This CDR3 has 14 amino acids. Germline V gene data show CDR1 as MDHEN and CDR2 as SYDVKM. J gave up 5 bases and V 6 bases, and 4 bases lay outside the gene matches. The CDR3 coding sequence is TGTGCCAGCAGCCGGGACAGGGGAAACAATGAGCAGTTCTTC. This sequence encodes CASSRDRGNNEQFF.

The J gene is TRBJ2-7, the V gene TRBV2; maybe TRBD2 (6 bases). The V gene lost 2 bases and the J gene lost 1 base, with 12 bases spanning the gap. Per the germline V gene, CDR1 is SNHLY and CDR2 is FYNNEI. The CDR3 spans 15 residues. The CDR3 sequence: CASSENGGVSYEQYF. The CDR3 DNA is TGTGCCAGCAGTGAAAACGGCGGGGTATCCTACGAGCAGTACTTC.

The chain is built from TRBV7-3 and TRBJ1-1, with D perhaps matching TRBD1 (5 bases). Trimming removed 5 bases from V and 4 bases from J, with 11 bases in between. The CDR3 loop spans 13 amino acids. CDR1 and CDR2 from the germline V gene are SGHTA and FQGTGA. The CDR3 loop reads CASSQGGSTEAFF. CDR3 nucleotide sequence: TGTGCCAGCAGCCAGGGAGGGTCCACTGAAGCTTTCTTT.